The 30 T cell receptor beta chains below were found in one sample sequenced in a study of T cell repertoires in cytomegalovirus infection. MiXCR, applied by TCRdb to the reads, yields one record per CDR3 protein. The sample has some 560,000 distinct CDR3 sequences; 40% are singletons. Their antigens are not known. The material was cultured PBMCs, obtained from culture after CMV antigen stimulation. The receptors here all came from a human donor in good health (CMV status not recorded). Some clones in this sample may be carry-over from other donors' samples.

A few counts support this clonotype. The chain is built from TRBV7-2 and TRBJ1-4, with D uncertain. Trimming shortened V by 3 bases and J by 5 bases, and 13 bases separated the two germline ends. CDR1 SGHTA and CDR2 FQGNSA come from the germline V gene. The CDR3 extends over 15 amino acids. In DNA, the CDR3 is TGTGCCAGCAGCTTGAGCAGGCGACAAAATGAAAAACTGTTTTTT. It is translated as CASSLSRRQNEKLFF.

V gene TRBV5-6 combines with J gene TRBJ2-5; D possibly corresponds to TRBD2 (6 bases). This CDR3 contains 15 residues. The germline CDR1 and CDR2 sequences are SGHDT and YYEEEE. Trimming stripped 3 bases from V and 4 bases from J, with 16 bases between. The CDR3 protein is CASSSIPGERETQYF. The CDR3 coding sequence is TGTGCCAGCAGCTCTATTCCGGGGGAGAGAGAGACCCAGTACTTC. Combining the CDR3 with reference TRBV5-6 and TRBJ2-5 gives the whole variable domain DAGVTQSPTHLIKTRGQQVTLRCSPKSGHDTVSWYQQALGQGPQFIFQYYEEEERQRGNFPDRFSGHQFPNYSSELNVNALLLGDSALYLCASSSIPGERETQYFGPGTRLLVL.

This clonotype was observed a handful of times. The gene calls are TRBV4-2 and TRBJ1-1; 11 nucleotides match TRBD1. From germline, CDR1 is LGHNA and CDR2 YNFKEQ. CDR3 length equals 15 residues. V dropped 0 bases and J dropped 5; count of bases not matched to a gene: 2. The CDR3 DNA sequence: TGTGCCAGCAGCCAAGACGGGACAGGGGGGACTGAAGCTTTCTTT. The encoded protein is CASSQDGTGGTEAFF.

V and J are TRBV2 and TRBJ2-1; the match to TRBD1 covers 12 bases. From germline, CDR1 is SNHLY and CDR2 FYNNEI. Trimming removed 2 bases from V and 5 bases from J; junction bases left unmatched: 4. This CDR3 region has 16 residues. The CDR3 is CASSEFGTGGNNEQFF. The CDR3 bases are TGTGCCAGCAGTGAATTTGGGACAGGGGGCAACAATGAGCAGTTCTTC.

This clonotype was observed a handful of times. The gene calls are TRBV7-9 and TRBJ2-1; D perhaps matches TRBD2 (5 bases). Germline V gene data show CDR1 as SEHNR and CDR2 as FQNEAQ (reference sequence). CDR3 length: 16 amino acids. V lost 7 bases and J lost 0, with 16 bases in between. The CDR3 DNA follows: TGTGCCAGCACCCAAGCCGGGATTAGCTCCTACAATGAGCAGTTCTTC. Its protein is CASTQAGISSYNEQFF. The full variable domain, with the rest looked up from reference TRBV7-9 and TRBJ2-1, is DTGVSQNPRHKITKRGQNVTFRCDPISEHNRLYWYRQTLGQGPEFLTYFQNEAQLEKSRLLSDRFSAERPKGSFSTLEIQRTEQGDSAMYLCASTQAGISSYNEQFFGPGTRLTVL.

This clonotype was seen many times. The chain employs TRBV7-2 and TRBJ2-1; TRBD2 matches 9 bases. Germline CDR1 and CDR2: SGHTA and FQGNSA. Germline trimming cut 3 bases from V and 4 bases from J; bases unmatched to any gene: 4. The CDR3 is 15 amino acids. The CDR3, as DNA: TGTGCCAGCAGCTTTATAGCGGGAGCGTACAATGAGCAGTTCTTC. Its protein product is CASSFIAGAYNEQFF.

The chain has TRBV6-5 and TRBJ2-2, with 7 bases matching TRBD1. The V segment lost 0 bases and the J segment 2 bases; nucleotides outside the gene matches: 3. The CDR3 totals 16 residues. CDR1 and CDR2 from the germline V gene are MNHEY and SVGAGI. The CDR3 region has the DNA TGTGCCAGCAGTTACTCTTGGACAGGCAACACCGGGGAGCTGTTTTTT. This gives the protein CASSYSWTGNTGELFF.

This clonotype has a handful of counts. The V and J genes are TRBV7-9 and TRBJ1-3, with 9 bases that match TRBD1. CDR3 length equals 16 residues. Germline-derived CDR1 and CDR2 are SEHNR and FQNEAQ (reference sequence). V lost 5 bases and J lost 7; bases outside the gene matches: 12. This CDR3 reads CASSRPLTGGRNTIYF. The CDR3 region has the DNA TGTGCCAGCAGCCGACCCTTGACAGGGGGACGGAACACCATATATTTT. Variable domain in full (rest from reference TRBV7-9 and TRBJ1-3): DTGVSQNPRHKITKRGQNVTFRCDPISEHNRLYWYRQTLGQGPEFLTYFQNEAQLEKSRLLSDRFSAERPKGSFSTLEIQRTEQGDSAMYLCASSRPLTGGRNTIYFGEGSWLTVV.

The chain uses TRBV28 and TRBJ2-1; 7 bases line up with TRBD2. The CDR3 consists of 13 residues. V trimming: 4 bases; J trimming: 12 bases; junction bases outside the gene matches: 9. Germline V gene data show CDR1 as MDHEN and CDR2 as SYDVKM. CDR3 DNA: TGTGCCAGCAGTTCACTGGACCGCGGGGGGCAGTTCTTC. It encodes CASSSLDRGGQFF. Together with reference TRBV28 and TRBJ2-1, the CDR3 gives the full variable domain: DVKVTQSSRYLVKRTGEKVFLECVQDMDHENMFWYRQDPGLGLRLIYFSYDVKMKEKGDIPEGYSVSREKKERFSLILESASTNQTSMYLCASSSLDRGGQFFGPGTRLTVL.

This chain joins TRBV4-1 and TRBJ2-7, with 7 bases lining up with TRBD2. V shed 1 base and J 2 bases; nucleotides not matched to a gene: 8. The CDR3 contains 16 residues. Per the germline V gene, CDR1 is MGHRA and CDR2 is YSYEKL. Here the CDR3 DNA reads TGCGCCAGCAGCCAAGCGGTCTCTAGCGGAACCTACGAGCAGTACTTC. Protein sequence: CASSQAVSSGTYEQYF.

The V gene is TRBV7-2, the J gene TRBJ2-5, with D unclear. Germline CDR1 and CDR2: SGHTA and FQGNSA. V lost 4 bases, J lost 5 bases, and 11 bases lay in between. The CDR3 totals 13 residues. The CDR3, as DNA: TGTGCCAGCAGCTCCCCGCAGATTGAGACCCAGTACTTC. Encoded protein: CASSSPQIETQYF.

This clonotype was found a few times. This chain connects TRBV7-8 to TRBJ2-3; possibly TRBD2 for D (6 bases). Germline V gives CDR1 SGHVS, CDR2 FQNEAQ. This CDR3 has 20 residues. Trimming took 1 base from V and 5 from J, leaving 28 bases between them. The CDR3 nucleotides read TGTGCCAGCAGCTTAGGGTTGAGGACACCTGGGCGGGGATCGGTAGATACGCAGTATTTT. It is translated as CASSLGLRTPGRGSVDTQYF.

V usage is TRBV7-2 and J usage is TRBJ2-2, with D unresolved. Germline V gives CDR1 SGHTA, CDR2 FQGNSA. The CDR3 runs to 15 residues. Trimming pared 2 bases from V and 4 bases from J, leaving 11 bases between. The CDR3 loop reads CASSLNPAATGELFF. The CDR3 DNA follows: TGTGCCAGCAGCTTAAATCCAGCAGCCACCGGGGAGCTGTTTTTT.

The chain joins TRBV7-2 to TRBJ2-1; 14 positions agree with TRBD2. Unmatched junction bases numbered 7, after V lost 5 bases and J lost 7 bases. Germline CDR1 SGHTA, CDR2 FQGNSA. This CDR3 has 16 residues. Here the CDR3 reads CASSTQTSGGGNEQFF. For the CDR3, the DNA is TGTGCCAGCAGCACCCAGACTAGCGGGGGGGGGAATGAGCAGTTCTTC.

This rearrangement joins TRBV15 to TRBJ2-7, with 7 bases aligning to TRBD2. The V gene end was trimmed by 0 bases and the J gene end by 1 base; junction bases not matched to a gene: 9. The CDR3 contains 17 residues. Looked up from germline, CDR1 is LNHNV and CDR2 is YYDKDF (reference sequence). This CDR3 reads CATSRDIISSGSYEQYF. CDR3 nucleotide sequence: TGTGCCACCAGCAGAGACATCATCTCTAGCGGTTCCTACGAGCAGTACTTC.

This clonotype has ten or more counts. The rearrangement links TRBV6-2 or TRBV6-3 to TRBJ2-2; a weak D match, TRBD2 (5 bases). The CDR3 consists of 13 residues. The V end lost 1 base, the J end lost 8 bases, and 8 bases lay between the germline ends. The germline gives CDR1 MNHEY, CDR2 SVGEGT. The CDR3 protein is CASSYLREGELFF. The CDR3 nucleotides read TGTGCCAGCAGTTACTTAAGGGAGGGGGAGCTGTTTTTT.

This chain uses TRBV7-2 with TRBJ2-7; tentative D call: TRBD1 (6 bases). There are 15 residues in the CDR3. CDR1 is SGHTA, CDR2 FQGNSA, per germline. V lost 1 base, J lost 6 bases, and 16 bases lay in between. The CDR3 DNA follows: TGTGCCAGCAGCTTAGGACTGAGAGGGGGACGCGAGCAGTACTTC. Its protein is CASSLGLRGGREQYF. Drawing the rest from reference TRBV7-2 and TRBJ2-7, the complete variable domain is GAGVSQSPSNKVTEKGKDVELRCDPISGHTALYWYRQSLGQGLEFLIYFQGNSAPDKSGLPSDRFSAERTGGSVSTLTIQRTQQEDSAVYLCASSLGLRGGREQYFGPGTRLTVT.

The chain links TRBV6-2 or TRBV6-3 to TRBJ1-1; D remains ambiguous. The V gene's germline CDR1 is MNHEY and CDR2 SVGEGT. V lost 2 bases and J 3 bases, leaving 13 bases between the germline ends. CDR3 length equals 15 residues. CDR3 amino acids: CASSYAFAGYTEAFF. For the CDR3, the DNA is TGTGCCAGCAGTTACGCATTCGCGGGATACACTGAAGCTTTCTTT.

The chain recombines TRBV6-5 with TRBJ2-3; D not resolved. The CDR3 loop spans 17 amino acids. Trimming removed 5 bases from V and 0 bases from J, with 18 bases in between. Germline CDR1 is MNHEY and CDR2 is SVGAGI. This CDR3 reads CASSPHAASTSTDTQYF. Here the CDR3 DNA reads TGTGCCAGCAGTCCCCATGCGGCTAGTACTAGCACAGATACGCAGTATTTT.

This clonotype occurred many times. The genes are TRBV7-2 and TRBJ2-3, with 11 bases lining up with TRBD2. The germline V gene has CDR1 SGHTA and CDR2 FQGNSA. V gave up 4 bases and J gave up 0 bases; unmatched junction bases: 6. The CDR3 runs 17 residues. CDR3 sequence: CASSSAGTSGSTDTQYF. The CDR3, as DNA: TGTGCCAGCAGCTCGGCCGGGACTAGCGGAAGCACAGATACGCAGTATTTT.

This rearrangement joins TRBV19 to TRBJ1-4; 7 bases align to TRBD1. CDR1 is LNHDA, CDR2 SQIVND, per germline (reference sequence). J gave up 8 bases and V 6 bases, and 9 bases lay outside the gene matches. The CDR3 is made up of 14 amino acids. The CDR3 loop is CASSLTGMGEKLFF. CDR3 coding DNA: TGTGCCAGTAGCCTGACAGGGATGGGCGAAAAACTGTTTTTT.

V gene TRBV7-4 combines with J gene TRBJ2-7, with 11 bases that match TRBD2. This CDR3 region has 16 residues. The germline CDR1 and CDR2 sequences are SGHVT and SQSDAQ. Trimming took 5 bases from V and 3 from J; bases not matched to a gene: 9. The CDR3 DNA sequence: TGTGCCAGCAGCGCTGAACTAGCGGGAGCGGTCTACGAGCAGTACTTC. Residues: CASSAELAGAVYEQYF.

This clonotype came up a few times. J is TRBJ2-5 and V is TRBV7-2; a possible D gene is TRBD2 (7 bases). V was shortened by 6 bases and J by 5 bases, with 16 bases between the two germline ends. Germline V gene lookup returns CDR1 SGHTA and CDR2 FQGNSA. The CDR3 extends over 14 amino acids. For the CDR3, the DNA is TGTGCCAGCAGGGGGGCTAGCGGATGGGAGACCCAGTACTTC. This sequence encodes CASRGASGWETQYF.

This clonotype was seen more than once but under ten times. The rearrangement links TRBV10-3 to TRBJ1-3; D ambiguous. In germline, CDR1 is ENHRY, CDR2 SYGVKD. The CDR3 is 13 amino acids. Trimming pared 11 bases from V and 0 bases from J, leaving 11 bases between. The CDR3 spells CAVLKGSGNTIYF. CDR3 coding DNA: TGTGCCGTGTTGAAGGGCTCTGGAAACACCATATATTTT.

A few counts support this clonotype. This sequence joins TRBV6-5 and TRBJ1-5; D is uncertain. Germline assignment: CDR1 MNHEY and CDR2 SVGAGI. This CDR3 contains 15 residues. Deletions cut 3 bases from V and 11 bases from J, with 20 bases between. The CDR3 protein is CASSYAPSRRAAQHF. Written as DNA, the CDR3 is TGTGCCAGCAGTTATGCCCCGAGTCGTAGGGCGGCCCAGCATTTT.

V is TRBV20-1 and J is TRBJ1-1; D may be TRBD1 (5 bases). The CDR3 length is 13 residues. V lost 3 bases, J lost 3 bases, and 11 bases lay in between. The germline CDR1 and CDR2 sequences are DFQATT and SNEGSKA (reference sequence). CDR3 in DNA: TGCAGTGCTAGGGGGGGAAGATACACTGAAGCTTTCTTT. This gives the protein CSARGGRYTEAFF.

The chain has TRBV20-1 and TRBJ2-1; TRBD1 matches 7 bases. Trimming cost V 6 bases and J 5 bases; bases outside gene matches: 10. This CDR3 is 14 amino acids long. Germline V gene lookup returns CDR1 DFQATT and CDR2 SNEGSKA (reference sequence). The CDR3 loop reads CSARTGTANNEQFF. The CDR3 region has the DNA TGCAGTGCAAGAACCGGGACAGCCAACAATGAGCAGTTCTTC.

The chain joins TRBV10-2 to TRBJ2-4; D call uncertain. The CDR3 is 15 residues long. CDR1 WSHSY and CDR2 SAAADI come from the germline V gene. Trimming removed 0 bases at V and 10 bases at J, with 16 bases between. The CDR3 here is CASSESGRGYTIQYF. CDR3 nucleotide sequence: TGCGCCAGCAGTGAGTCGGGCCGCGGTTATACGATTCAGTACTTC.

The V call is TRBV5-4, the J call TRBJ2-4, with 10 nucleotides matching TRBD1. The CDR3 is 15 residues long. Germline V gives CDR1 SGHNT, CDR2 YYREEE (reference sequence). Trimming cost V 4 bases and J 4 bases; bases outside gene matches: 5. The CDR3 DNA follows: TGTGCCAGCAGCCCAGGGACAGGGGAGAAAAACATTCAGTACTTC. As protein: CASSPGTGEKNIQYF.

V gene TRBV11-2 combines with J gene TRBJ1-4; tentatively, D is TRBD1 (6 bases). The germline V gene encodes CDR1 SGHAT and CDR2 FQNNGV. The CDR3 has 19 amino acids. Trimming shortened V by 0 bases and J by 6 bases, and 23 bases separated the two germline ends. Here the CDR3 reads CASSLESPDRLISYEKLFF. The CDR3 DNA follows: TGTGCCAGCAGCTTAGAGTCCCCCGACAGGTTGATAAGCTATGAAAAACTGTTTTTT.